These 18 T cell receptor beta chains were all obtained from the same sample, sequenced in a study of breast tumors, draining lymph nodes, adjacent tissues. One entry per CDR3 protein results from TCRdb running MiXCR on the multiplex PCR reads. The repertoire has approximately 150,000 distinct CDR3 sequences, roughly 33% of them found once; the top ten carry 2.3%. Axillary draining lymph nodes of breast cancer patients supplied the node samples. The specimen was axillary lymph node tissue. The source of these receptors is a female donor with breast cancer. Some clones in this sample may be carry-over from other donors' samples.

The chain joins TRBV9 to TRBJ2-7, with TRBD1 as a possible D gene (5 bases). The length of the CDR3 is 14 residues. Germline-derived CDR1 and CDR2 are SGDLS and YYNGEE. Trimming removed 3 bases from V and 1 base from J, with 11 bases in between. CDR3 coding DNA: TGTGCCAGCAGCGCCGTGACAGATTCCTACGAGCAGTACTTC. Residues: CASSAVTDSYEQYF.

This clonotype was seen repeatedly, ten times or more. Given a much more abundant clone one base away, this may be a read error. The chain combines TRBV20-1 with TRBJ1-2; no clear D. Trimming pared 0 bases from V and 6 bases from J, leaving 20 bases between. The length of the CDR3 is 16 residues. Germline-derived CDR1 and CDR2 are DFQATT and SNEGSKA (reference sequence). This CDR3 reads CSARDDGQKATHGYTF. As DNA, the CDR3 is TGCAGTGCTAGAGATGACGGCCAAAAGGCTACCCATGGCTACACCTTC.

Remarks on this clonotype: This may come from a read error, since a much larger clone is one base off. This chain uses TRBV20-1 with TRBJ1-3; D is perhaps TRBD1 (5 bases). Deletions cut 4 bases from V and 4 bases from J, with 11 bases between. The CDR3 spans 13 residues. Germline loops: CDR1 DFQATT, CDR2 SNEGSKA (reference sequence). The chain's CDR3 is CSAIGAGGNTIYF. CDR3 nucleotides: TGCAGTGCTATAGGGGCCGGAGGAAACACCATATATTTT.

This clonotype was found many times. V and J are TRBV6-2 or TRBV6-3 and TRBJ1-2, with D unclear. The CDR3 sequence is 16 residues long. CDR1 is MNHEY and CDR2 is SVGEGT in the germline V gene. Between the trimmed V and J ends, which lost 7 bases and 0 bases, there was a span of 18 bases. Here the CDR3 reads CASIREGRPPNYGYTF. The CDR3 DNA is TGTGCCAGCATCCGGGAGGGCAGGCCACCTAACTATGGCTACACCTTC.

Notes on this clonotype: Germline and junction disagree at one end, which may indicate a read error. The CDR3 DNA reads as TGCAGTGCTAGAGATTGGGGGGACCTTGAGTGCTTC. Protein product: CSARDWGDLECF. V and J are TRBV20-1 and TRBJ2-1, with TRBD2 as a possible D gene (6 bases). Germline V gives CDR1 DFQATT, CDR2 SNEGSKA (reference sequence). The CDR3 has 12 residues.

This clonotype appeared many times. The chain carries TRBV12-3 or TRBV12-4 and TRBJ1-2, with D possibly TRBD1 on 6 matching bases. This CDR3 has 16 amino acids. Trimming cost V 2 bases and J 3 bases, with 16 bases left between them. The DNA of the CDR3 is TGTGCCAGCAGTTTAAGGGGGGATCCGGGGGACTATGGCTACACCTTC. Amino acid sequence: CASSLRGDPGDYGYTF.

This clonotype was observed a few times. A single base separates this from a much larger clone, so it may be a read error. The CDR3, as DNA: TGCAGTGCTAGCCCGGAGAACTATGGCTCCACCTTC. Residues: CSASPENYGSTF. This sequence joins TRBV20-1 and TRBJ1-2; D gene ambiguous. The CDR3 sequence is 12 residues long. The germline V gene encodes CDR1 DFQATT and CDR2 SNEGSKA (reference sequence).

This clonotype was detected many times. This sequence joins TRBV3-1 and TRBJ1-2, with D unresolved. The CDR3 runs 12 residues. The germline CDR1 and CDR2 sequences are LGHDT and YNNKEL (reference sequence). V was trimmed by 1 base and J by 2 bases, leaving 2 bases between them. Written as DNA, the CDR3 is TGTGCCAGCAGCCAAGTGAACTATGGCTACACCTTC. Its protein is CASSQVNYGYTF.

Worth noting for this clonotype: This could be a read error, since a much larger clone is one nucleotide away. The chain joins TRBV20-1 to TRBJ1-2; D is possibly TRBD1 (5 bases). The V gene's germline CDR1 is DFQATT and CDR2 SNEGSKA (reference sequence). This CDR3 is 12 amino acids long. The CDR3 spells CSARGLRGGSTF. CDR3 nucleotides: TGCAGTGCTAGAGGTCTGAGGGGAGGCTCCACCTTC.

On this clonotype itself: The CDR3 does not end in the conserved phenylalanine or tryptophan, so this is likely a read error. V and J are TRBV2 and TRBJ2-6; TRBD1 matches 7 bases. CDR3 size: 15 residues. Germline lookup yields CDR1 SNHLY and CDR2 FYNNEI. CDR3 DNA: TGTGCTAGCAGCCATACAGGGGCTGGGGCCAACGTCCTGACTCTC. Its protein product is CASSHTGAGANVLTL.

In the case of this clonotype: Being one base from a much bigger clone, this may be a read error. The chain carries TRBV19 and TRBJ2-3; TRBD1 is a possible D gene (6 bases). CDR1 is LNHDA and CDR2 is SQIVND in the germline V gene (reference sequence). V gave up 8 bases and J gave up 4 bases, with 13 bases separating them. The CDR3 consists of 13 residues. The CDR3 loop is CASGTGPPDTQYF. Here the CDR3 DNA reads TGTGCCAGTGGTACAGGGCCCCCAGATACGCAGTATTTT.

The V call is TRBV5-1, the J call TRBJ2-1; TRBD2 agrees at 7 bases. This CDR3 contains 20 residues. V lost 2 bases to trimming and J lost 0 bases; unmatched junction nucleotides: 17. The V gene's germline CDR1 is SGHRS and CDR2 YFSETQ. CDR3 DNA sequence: TGCGCCAGCAGCTTTCTTGCTAGTGGTAGCGGGCTAAGCTCCTACAATGAGCAGTTCTTC. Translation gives CASSFLASGSGLSSYNEQFF.

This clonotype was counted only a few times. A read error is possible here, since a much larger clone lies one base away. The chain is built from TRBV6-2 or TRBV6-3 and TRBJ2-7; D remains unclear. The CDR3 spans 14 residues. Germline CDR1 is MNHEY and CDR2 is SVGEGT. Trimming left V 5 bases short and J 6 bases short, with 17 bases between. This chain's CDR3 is CASSHNRGLGEQYV. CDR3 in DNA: TGTGCCAGCAGTCATAACAGAGGTCTGGGCGAGCAGTACGTC.

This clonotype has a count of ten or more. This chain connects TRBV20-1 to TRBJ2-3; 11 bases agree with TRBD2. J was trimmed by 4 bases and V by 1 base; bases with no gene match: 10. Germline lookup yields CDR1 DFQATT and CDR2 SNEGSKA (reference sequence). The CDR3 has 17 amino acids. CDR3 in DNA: TGCAGTGCTAGAGGACTAGCGGGGCTTGAGGGATCAGATACGCAGTATTTT. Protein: CSARGLAGLEGSDTQYF.

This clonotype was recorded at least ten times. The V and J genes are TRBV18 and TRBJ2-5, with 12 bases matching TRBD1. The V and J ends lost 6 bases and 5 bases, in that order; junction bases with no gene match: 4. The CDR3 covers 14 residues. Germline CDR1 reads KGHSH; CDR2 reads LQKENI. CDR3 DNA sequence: TGTGCCAGCTCCGGGACAGGGGGCATCGAGACCCAGTACTTC. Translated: CASSGTGGIETQYF. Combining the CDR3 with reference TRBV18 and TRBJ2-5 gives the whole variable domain NAGVMQNPRHLVRRRGQEARLRCSPMKGHSHVYWYRQLPEEGLKFMVYLQKENIIDESGMPKERFSAEFPKEGPSILRIQQVVRGDSAAYFCASSGTGGIETQYFGPGTRLLVL.

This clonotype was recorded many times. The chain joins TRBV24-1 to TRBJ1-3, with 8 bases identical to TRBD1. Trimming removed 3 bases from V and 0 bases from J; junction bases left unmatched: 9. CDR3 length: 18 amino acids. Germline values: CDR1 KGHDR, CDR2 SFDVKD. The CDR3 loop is CATSDVRDRKNSGNTIYF. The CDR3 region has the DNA TGTGCCACCAGTGATGTTAGGGACAGGAAAAACTCTGGAAACACCATATATTTT.

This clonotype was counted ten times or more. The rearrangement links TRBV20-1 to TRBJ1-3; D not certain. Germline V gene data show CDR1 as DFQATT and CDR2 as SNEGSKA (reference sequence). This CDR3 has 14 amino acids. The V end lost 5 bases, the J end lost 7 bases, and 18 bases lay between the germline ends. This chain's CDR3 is CSAVEPREGNTIYF. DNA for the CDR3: TGCAGTGCTGTGGAACCGCGGGAAGGGAACACCATATATTTT.

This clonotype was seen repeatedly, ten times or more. The DNA of the CDR3 is TGTGCCAGTAGTATCCCGGACAGGCCCTATGGCTACACCTTC. It is translated as CASSIPDRPYGYTF. The chain has TRBV19 and TRBJ1-2, with TRBD1 identical over 7 bases. V lost 3 bases and J lost 4; bases outside the gene matches: 5. From germline, CDR1 is LNHDA and CDR2 SQIVND (reference sequence). This CDR3 contains 14 residues.